This passage covers 32 T cell receptor beta chains from one sample sequenced in a study of shared clonotypes between healthy human individuals. Assay: immunoSEQ multiplex PCR; the TCRdb copy retains only in-frame clones and omits some. Among over a million clones listed, 96% were seen once. Input material: naive CD4+ T cells sorted from blood. Specified subset: CD45RA+ positively selected. These receptors were collected from a man aged 25 to 45 in good health.

Details on this clone: Within the sample, other DNA sequences also encode this same CDR3. The chain employs TRBV5-1 and TRBJ2-1; 13 bases are shared with TRBD2. The germline V gene encodes CDR1 SGHRS and CDR2 YFSETQ. The J segment lost 7 bases and the V segment lost 0 bases, leaving 4 bases of the junction unmatched. The CDR3 sequence is 16 residues long. CDR3 protein: CASSLGGLAGPNEQFF. The CDR3 DNA reads as TGCGCCAGCAGCTTGGGGGGACTAGCGGGACCGAATGAGCAGTTCTTC.

The chain links TRBV14 to TRBJ2-3; no reliable D call. Per germline, CDR1 SGHDN and CDR2 FVKESK. Trimming removed 3 bases from V and 8 bases from J, with 12 bases in between. CDR3 length: 13 residues. CDR3 residues: CASSQDRSVTQYF. CDR3 bases: TGTGCCAGCAGCCAGGACCGGTCGGTTACGCAGTATTTT.

The chain uses TRBV10-3 and TRBJ2-3; TRBD2 matches 7 bases. Trimming took 3 bases from V and 4 from J; bases not matched to a gene: 4. The length of the CDR3 is 14 residues. The germline V gene encodes CDR1 ENHRY and CDR2 SYGVKD. This chain's CDR3 is CAISEQRESDTQYF. The CDR3 DNA reads TGTGCCATCAGTGAACAGCGGGAATCAGATACGCAGTATTTT.

The rearrangement joins TRBV27 to TRBJ2-5; 14 bases agree with TRBD2. Trimming removed 3 bases from V and 5 bases from J; junction bases left unmatched: 8. The CDR3 is 17 amino acids. Germline CDR1 MNHEY, CDR2 SMNVEV (reference sequence). CDR3 in DNA: TGTGCCAGCAGTTTTTCGGGACTAGCGGGAGCGGTGGAGACCCAGTACTTC. Translated, it gives CASSFSGLAGAVETQYF.

The V call is TRBV2, the J call TRBJ2-4, with a weak D call TRBD1 (6 bases). V was cut by 6 bases and J by 6 bases, with 21 bases left in between. Germline V gives CDR1 SNHLY, CDR2 FYNNEI. CDR3 length: 16 residues. The CDR3 DNA follows: TGTGCCAGCAGACGACCGGGACAAGGAGATGGAAACATTCAGTACTTC. This sequence encodes CASRRPGQGDGNIQYF. The variable domain in full, completed from reference TRBV2 and TRBJ2-4, reads EPEVTQTPSHQVTQMGQEVILRCVPISNHLYFYWYRQILGQKVEFLVSFYNNEISEKSEIFDDQFSVERPDGSNFTLKIRSTKLEDSAMYFCASRRPGQGDGNIQYFGAGTRLSVL.

The V call is TRBV27, the J call TRBJ1-1; TRBD1 might be the D (5 bases). The germline V and J ends were trimmed by 6 bases and 7 bases, with 15 bases remaining between them. CDR1 MNHEY and CDR2 SMNVEV come from the germline V gene (reference sequence). The CDR3 has 13 amino acids. CDR3 in amino acids: CASRPSGRYEAFF. CDR3 DNA: TGTGCCAGCAGACCCTCAGGGCGATATGAAGCTTTCTTT.

As regards this clone: This specimen includes other DNA sequences encoding the same CDR3. The gene calls are TRBV18 and TRBJ1-2; perhaps TRBD1 as D (5 bases). Germline CDR1 and CDR2: KGHSH and LQKENI. The CDR3 is 15 amino acids. Trimming removed 1 base at V and 2 bases at J, with 11 bases between. The chain's CDR3 is CASSPLDSSNYGYTF. CDR3 DNA: TGTGCCAGCTCACCACTTGACAGCTCCAACTATGGCTACACCTTC.

The chain is built from TRBV19 and TRBJ2-2; TRBD1 matches 8 bases. CDR1 is LNHDA, CDR2 SQIVND, per germline (reference sequence). This CDR3 has 15 residues. V was clipped by 6 bases and J by 5 bases; unmatched bases: 8. The CDR3: CASRPRTGSTGELFF. CDR3 sequence (DNA): TGTGCCAGTAGGCCCCGGACAGGGAGTACCGGGGAGCTGTTTTTT. Full variable domain (missing parts from reference TRBV19 and TRBJ2-2): DGGITQSPKYLFRKEGQNVTLSCEQNLNHDAMYWYRQDPGQGLRLIYYSQIVNDFQKGDIAEGYSVSREKKESFPLTVTSAQKNPTAFYLCASRPRTGSTGELFFGEGSRLTVL.

V usage is TRBV7-3 and J usage is TRBJ2-1; 11 nucleotides match TRBD2. Losses at the gene ends were 1 base for V and 9 bases for J; bases not matched to a gene: 11. Germline V gene sequence: CDR1 SGHTA, CDR2 FQGTGA. The CDR3 length is 17 residues. For the CDR3, the DNA is TGTGCCAGCAGCTTAATGGCTGGGCTAGCGGGAGGTGGTGAGCAGTTCTTC. This translates into CASSLMAGLAGGGEQFF.

The rearrangement uses TRBV2 and TRBJ2-1; 9 bases agree with TRBD1. CDR1 is SNHLY and CDR2 is FYNNEI in the germline V gene. The junction had 14 bases not matched to a gene; V was cut back by 9 bases and J by 8 bases. The CDR3 is 15 residues long. The CDR3 DNA follows: TGTGCCAGGCGACCCGGGACAGGGAGTATAGATGAGCAGTTCTTC. Its protein is CARRPGTGSIDEQFF.

V and J are TRBV27 and TRBJ1-2, with a tentative D call TRBD1 (5 bases). This CDR3 has 16 amino acids. Germline lookup yields CDR1 MNHEY and CDR2 SMNVEV (reference sequence). V was trimmed by 1 base and J by 2 bases, leaving 14 bases between them. The CDR3 DNA reads TGTGCCAGCAGTTTATTGGGGGACCAACGGAACTATGGCTACACCTTC. Translated: CASSLLGDQRNYGYTF.

The J gene is TRBJ2-5, the V gene TRBV19; 7 bases map to TRBD2. CDR1 and CDR2 (germline): LNHDA, SQIVND (reference sequence). J gave up 2 bases and V 4 bases, and 4 bases lay outside the gene matches. The CDR3 has 14 residues. CDR3: CASSKTSRQETQYF. The CDR3 bases are TGTGCCAGTAGTAAGACTAGCCGTCAAGAGACCCAGTACTTC. The full variable domain, with the rest looked up from reference TRBV19 and TRBJ2-5, is DGGITQSPKYLFRKEGQNVTLSCEQNLNHDAMYWYRQDPGQGLRLIYYSQIVNDFQKGDIAEGYSVSREKKESFPLTVTSAQKNPTAFYLCASSKTSRQETQYFGPGTRLLVL.

This sequence joins TRBV5-1 and TRBJ2-7; D possibly corresponds to TRBD1 (6 bases). The CDR3 contains 15 residues. Germline-derived CDR1 and CDR2 are SGHRS and YFSETQ. Trimming stripped 1 base from V and 4 bases from J, with 15 bases between. The CDR3 here is CASSLQGHQMYEQYF. CDR3 nucleotides: TGCGCCAGCAGCTTGCAGGGACACCAAATGTACGAGCAGTACTTC.

In the case of this clone: Other DNA sequences of this sample code for an identical CDR3. The chain recombines TRBV5-1 with TRBJ2-1; 9 bases match TRBD2. Germline assignment: CDR1 SGHRS and CDR2 YFSETQ. Trimming at V came to 0 bases and at J to 2 bases, leaving 3 bases not matched to a gene. This CDR3 is 16 amino acids long. CDR3 sequence reads: CASSLVAGGTYNEQFF. The CDR3, as DNA: TGCGCCAGCAGCTTGGTGGCGGGAGGGACCTACAATGAGCAGTTCTTC.

J is TRBJ2-5 and V is TRBV5-1, with D perhaps TRBD2 (6 bases). Germline V gene lookup returns CDR1 SGHRS and CDR2 YFSETQ. V lost 4 bases to trimming and J lost 5 bases, with 15 bases between them. The CDR3 length is 14 residues. CDR3 nucleotides: TGCGCCAGCAGCGACCCCAAGGGAGGTGAGACCCAGTACTTC. Translation: CASSDPKGGETQYF.

V is TRBV2 and J is TRBJ2-7; D is unclear. Per germline, CDR1 SNHLY and CDR2 FYNNEI. V gave up 3 bases and J gave up 3 bases, with 6 bases separating them. CDR3 length equals 12 residues. The CDR3 sequence is CASSDFGYEQYF. As DNA, the CDR3 is TGTGCCAGCAGTGATTTCGGCTACGAGCAGTACTTC.

This chain links TRBV18 with TRBJ2-5, with D possibly TRBD1 on 7 matching bases. There are 15 residues in the CDR3. Germline loops: CDR1 KGHSH, CDR2 LQKENI. V was clipped by 2 bases and J by 2 bases, with 12 bases between them. CDR3 sequence: CASSPTSGGQETQYF. The CDR3 region has the DNA TGTGCCAGCTCACCAACGTCAGGGGGGCAAGAGACCCAGTACTTC.

This chain connects TRBV19 to TRBJ1-4; possibly TRBD1 for D (6 bases). Germline V gives CDR1 LNHDA, CDR2 SQIVND (reference sequence). Trimming took 4 bases from V and 3 from J, leaving 9 bases between them. This CDR3 has 14 residues. The CDR3 here is CASSKGVPNEKLFF. The CDR3 nucleotides read TGTGCCAGTAGTAAGGGGGTTCCTAATGAAAAACTGTTTTTT.

The V call is TRBV29-1, the J call TRBJ2-2; 7 bases line up with TRBD1. The junction had 9 bases not matched to a gene; V was cut back by 6 bases and J by 5 bases. Germline-derived CDR1 and CDR2 are SQVTM and ANQGSEA. The CDR3 covers 14 residues. The CDR3 DNA sequence: TGCAGCGTACAGGGGTTGTATCGGACCGGGGAGCTGTTTTTT. Translated: CSVQGLYRTGELFF.

The rearrangement uses TRBV7-9 and TRBJ2-7, with TRBD2 matching 11 bases. CDR3 size: 15 residues. Germline assignment: CDR1 SEHNR and CDR2 FQNEAQ (reference sequence). V lost 6 bases and J lost 1; bases outside the gene matches: 5. The CDR3 sequence is CASRRTSGPSYEQYF. The CDR3 DNA follows: TGTGCCAGCAGACGGACTAGCGGGCCTTCCTACGAGCAGTACTTC.

The rearrangement joins TRBV5-1 to TRBJ1-2; 8 positions match TRBD1. Trimming at V came to 1 base and at J to 7 bases, leaving 3 bases not matched to a gene. CDR1 SGHRS and CDR2 YFSETQ come from the germline V gene. CDR3 length: 13 amino acids. The DNA for the CDR3 is TGCGCCAGCAGCTTGACAGGGGGACGTGGCTACACCTTC. Its protein product is CASSLTGGRGYTF.

The gene calls are TRBV5-4 and TRBJ2-3; D gene uncertain. The CDR3 covers 12 residues. The V and J ends lost 3 bases and 7 bases respectively, with 9 bases between them. Germline V CDR1 and CDR2: SGHNT, YYREEE (reference sequence). In nucleotides, the CDR3 is TGTGCCAGCAGCTCGAACCCTTATACGCAGTATTTT. Translated: CASSSNPYTQYF. Supplemented by reference TRBV5-4 and TRBJ2-3, the full variable domain reads ETGVTQSPTHLIKTRGQQVTLRCSSQSGHNTVSWYQQALGQGPQFIFQYYREEENGRGNFPPRFSGLQFPNYSSELNVNALELDDSALYLCASSSNPYTQYFGPGTRLTVL.

V usage is TRBV10-2 and J usage is TRBJ1-2; TRBD1 is a possible D gene (5 bases). Germline V gives CDR1 WSHSY, CDR2 SAAADI. This CDR3 is built from 12 residues. V was pared by 8 bases and J by 3 bases, with 10 bases between. CDR3 amino acids: CASRDGDYGYTF. CDR3 sequence (DNA): TGCGCCAGCCGGGACGGGGACTATGGCTACACCTTC.

The rearrangement links TRBV5-1 to TRBJ2-3; 12 bases align to TRBD2. V gave up 3 bases and J gave up 0 bases; unmatched junction bases: 5. Germline V lookup: CDR1 SGHRS, CDR2 YFSETQ. CDR3 size: 17 residues. The CDR3 region has the DNA TGCGCCAGCAGCTACCGGGGGACTAGCGGGAGCACAGATACGCAGTATTTT. It codes for CASSYRGTSGSTDTQYF.

The gene calls are TRBV7-8 and TRBJ1-1; D may be TRBD1 (6 bases). CDR1 and CDR2 from the germline V gene are SGHVS and FQNEAQ. The CDR3 sequence is 10 residues long. V lost 10 bases to trimming and J lost 7 bases, with 10 bases between them. The CDR3 loop is CATRTVEAFF. In DNA, the CDR3 is TGTGCCACCCGGACAGTTGAAGCTTTCTTT.

The chain uses TRBV20-1 and TRBJ2-1, with D unresolved. From germline, CDR1 is DFQATT and CDR2 SNEGSKA (reference sequence). V dropped 6 bases and J dropped 5 bases, with 8 bases sitting between them. The CDR3 is made up of 11 amino acids. CDR3 coding DNA: TGCAGTGCAAGCGTGCACAATGAGCAGTTCTTC. Its protein is CSASVHNEQFF.

This chain uses TRBV13 with TRBJ1-3, with D uncertain. Trimming removed 3 bases from V and 1 base from J, with 7 bases in between. The CDR3 runs 14 residues. Germline V CDR1 and CDR2: PRHDT, FYEKMQ (reference sequence). The CDR3 loop reads CASSLRASGNTIYF. The CDR3 DNA sequence: TGTGCCAGCAGCTTGAGGGCTTCTGGAAACACCATATATTTT.

The V call is TRBV5-1, the J call TRBJ2-5; 11 bases align to TRBD2. In germline, CDR1 is SGHRS, CDR2 YFSETQ. V dropped 0 bases and J dropped 3; count of bases not matched to a gene: 1. The CDR3 has 15 residues. The CDR3 bases are TGCGCCAGCAGCTTGGGACTAGCGGGAAAAGAGACCCAGTACTTC. Translation: CASSLGLAGKETQYF.

This chain joins TRBV27 and TRBJ1-1; D uncertain. CDR1 is MNHEY and CDR2 is SMNVEV in the germline V gene (reference sequence). The CDR3 covers 13 residues. V lost 5 bases and J 4 bases, leaving 11 bases between the germline ends. The CDR3 loop is CASSVNAGTEAFF. In DNA, the CDR3 is TGTGCCAGCAGTGTCAATGCGGGCACTGAAGCTTTCTTT.

The chain is built from TRBV14 and TRBJ2-1; 12 bases line up with TRBD2. The germline V gene encodes CDR1 SGHDN and CDR2 FVKESK. The ends lost 4 bases at V and 10 bases at J; junction bases unmatched: 8. This CDR3 contains 15 residues. CDR3 DNA: TGTGCCAGCAGCCTCCGACTAGCGGGAGTGAGGGAGCAGTTCTTC. Its translation: CASSLRLAGVREQFF. The full variable domain, in which reference TRBV14 and TRBJ2-1 provide the parts outside the CDR3, is EAGVTQFPSHSVIEKGQTVTLRCDPISGHDNLYWYRRVMGKEIKFLLHFVKESKQDESGMPNNRFLAERTGGTYSTLKVQPAELEDSGVYFCASSLRLAGVREQFFGPGTRLTVL.

The genes are TRBV27 and TRBJ2-4, with 7 nucleotides matching TRBD2. Germline V lookup: CDR1 MNHEY, CDR2 SMNVEV (reference sequence). The CDR3 totals 16 residues. J gave up 1 base and V 3 bases, and 6 bases lay outside the gene matches. The chain's CDR3 is CASSFGGRVAKNIQYF. The CDR3 nucleotides are TGTGCCAGCAGTTTCGGTGGGAGGGTTGCCAAAAACATTCAGTACTTC.

V gene TRBV5-8 combines with J gene TRBJ2-5, with 7 bases aligning to TRBD1. Losses at the gene ends were 3 bases for V and 6 bases for J; bases not matched to a gene: 11. The CDR3 consists of 15 residues. The germline V gene has CDR1 SGHTS and CDR2 YDEGEE. DNA for the CDR3: TGTGCCAGCAGCTCCGGGACAGTCGTACCACAGACCCAGTACTTC. This encodes CASSSGTVVPQTQYF.